These 14 T cell receptor beta chains originate from one sample sequenced in a study of siplizumab effects on memory and regulatory T cells. TCRdb keeps only in-frame clones here, not all; method: immunoSEQ multiplex PCR. The table lists about 57,000 clones, 75% to 90% of them singletons, with around 3.8% in the top ten. Source material: memory CD4+ T cells sorted from blood. The source of these receptors is a human donor in good health.

The chain combines TRBV9 with TRBJ1-5, with D uncertain. The CDR3 covers 15 residues. Germline CDR1 and CDR2: SGDLS and YYNGEE. The V gene lost 0 bases and the J gene lost 0 bases, with 7 bases spanning the gap. The CDR3 DNA is TGTGCCAGCAGCGTAGGCAGTAATAGCAATCAGCCCCAGCATTTT. Translated, it gives CASSVGSNSNQPQHF.

The chain recombines TRBV28 with TRBJ2-7, with a weak D call TRBD1 (7 bases). V was clipped by 8 bases and J by 3 bases, with 20 bases between them. Germline V lookup: CDR1 MDHEN, CDR2 SYDVKM. The CDR3 loop spans 15 amino acids. The CDR3 bases are TGTGCCAGCGGGGGGACAGAATCCGAGGGCTACGAGCAGTACTTC. Translating gives CASGGTESEGYEQYF.

The chain joins TRBV19 to TRBJ2-7; D assignment may be TRBD1 or TRBD2 (5 bases each). V lost 4 bases, J lost 4 bases, and 11 bases lay in between. Germline loops: CDR1 LNHDA, CDR2 SQIVND (reference sequence). The CDR3 is made up of 13 amino acids. This CDR3 is CASSTRGTYEQYF. Here the CDR3 DNA reads TGTGCCAGTAGTACCCGGGGCACTTACGAGCAGTACTTC.

The chain has TRBV6-5 and TRBJ2-7, with a weak D call TRBD2 (5 bases). This CDR3 region has 14 residues. The V and J ends lost 5 bases and 6 bases respectively, with 17 bases between them. Germline V gives CDR1 MNHEY, CDR2 SVGAGI. CDR3 coding DNA: TGTGCCAGCAGTGAATACCGCCTAGCTGGCGAGCAGTACTTC. Translation gives CASSEYRLAGEQYF.

As to this clone: This CDR3 is also generated by other DNA sequences in the sample. V is TRBV5-1 and J is TRBJ2-5; D not certain. Trimming cost V 4 bases and J 1 base, with 2 bases left between them. The CDR3 totals 11 residues. CDR1 and CDR2 (germline): SGHRS, YFSETQ. The CDR3 loop is CASSGQETQYF. The CDR3, as DNA: TGCGCCAGCAGCGGCCAAGAGACCCAGTACTTC.

As to this clone: Other DNA sequences in this sample translate to the same CDR3. This rearrangement joins TRBV7-9 to TRBJ1-2, with 7 bases that match TRBD1. The germline gives CDR1 SEHNR, CDR2 FQNEAQ (reference sequence). The CDR3 totals 17 residues. V trimming: 3 bases; J trimming: 4 bases; junction bases outside the gene matches: 14. As DNA, the CDR3 is TGTGCCAGCAGCTTCGGGCCGCTCGGGGGACAGATCTATGGCTACACCTTC. It translates to CASSFGPLGGQIYGYTF.

The rearrangement links TRBV5-1 to TRBJ1-3; 10 bases map to TRBD1. V lost 4 bases to trimming and J lost 8 bases; unmatched junction nucleotides: 6. The CDR3 runs 14 residues. CDR1 is SGHRS, CDR2 YFSETQ, per germline. As DNA, the CDR3 is TGCGCCAGCAGCATCACCGGGACAGGGGACACCATATATTTT. This gives the protein CASSITGTGDTIYF. The whole variable domain, filled in from reference TRBV5-1 and TRBJ1-3, reads KAGVTQTPRYLIKTRGQQVTLSCSPISGHRSVSWYQQTPGQGLQFLFEYFSETQRNKGNFPGRFSGRQFSNSRSEMNVSTLELGDSALYLCASSITGTGDTIYFGEGSWLTVV.

The chain employs TRBV18 and TRBJ2-7; D gene uncertain. Germline V CDR1 and CDR2: KGHSH, LQKENI. The CDR3 runs to 14 residues. Trimming stripped 4 bases from V and 0 bases from J, with 10 bases between. This CDR3 reads CASSQGMDSYEQYF. The DNA for the CDR3 is TGTGCCAGCTCACAGGGAATGGACTCCTACGAGCAGTACTTC.

The chain is built from TRBV6-1 and TRBJ1-2, with 7 bases lining up with TRBD1. The CDR3 has 15 residues. The germline V gene encodes CDR1 MNHNS and CDR2 SASEGT. Trimming cost V 3 bases and J 8 bases; bases outside gene matches: 12. The CDR3 reads CASSDIRQGKLGYTF. The CDR3 nucleotides are TGTGCCAGCAGTGACATTCGACAGGGAAAATTAGGCTACACCTTC.

The chain's CDR3 is CASSETQGQVYGYTF. The CDR3 region has the DNA TGTGCCAGCAGTGAGACGCAGGGACAGGTATATGGCTACACCTTC. The chain combines TRBV6-1 with TRBJ1-2; TRBD1 matches at 8 bases. The CDR3 runs to 15 residues. V shed 3 bases and J 5 bases; nucleotides not matched to a gene: 8. CDR1 is MNHNS, CDR2 SASEGT, per germline.

V usage is TRBV4-1 and J usage is TRBJ2-2; D unclear. The CDR3 runs 17 residues. Deletions cut 1 base from V and 5 bases from J, with 17 bases between. Germline V gives CDR1 MGHRA, CDR2 YSYEKL. CDR3 amino acids: CASSQGALGRHTGELFF. CDR3 DNA: TGCGCCAGCAGCCAAGGAGCACTGGGAAGGCATACCGGGGAGCTGTTTTTT.

A remark on this clone: The junction departs from germline at one end; a sequencing error may be responsible. This chain joins TRBV5-4 and TRBJ1-3; D gene uncertain. Germline V CDR1 and CDR2: SGHNT, YYREEE (reference sequence). The CDR3 runs 12 residues. The CDR3 here is CASCLSGNTIYF. Written as DNA, the CDR3 is TGTGCCAGCTGCTTGTCTGGAAACACCATATATTTT.

This clone was detected only once. The chain recombines TRBV4-1 with TRBJ2-7; maybe TRBD1 (5 bases). V was pared by 0 bases and J by 3 bases, with 15 bases between. Germline-derived CDR1 and CDR2 are MGHRA and YSYEKL. The CDR3 is made up of 16 amino acids. CDR3 protein: CASSQEPRVPVYEQYF. The CDR3 bases are TGCGCCAGCAGCCAAGAACCCAGGGTTCCAGTCTACGAGCAGTACTTC.

The chain joins TRBV29-1 to TRBJ2-7; TRBD1 matches 8 bases. V was pared by 6 bases and J by 0 bases, with 10 bases of the junction left unmatched. This CDR3 is built from 15 residues. The germline gives CDR1 SQVTM, CDR2 ANQGSEA. As DNA, the CDR3 is TGCAGCGTCAGACGGGGACAGGACAGCTCCTACGAGCAGTACTTC. Its protein product is CSVRRGQDSSYEQYF.